This T cell receptor beta chain was documented in a study of sequential checkpoint blockade in melanoma. Study in general: First-line arms were nivolumab then ipilimumab, or the reverse, randomized 1:1. Both treatment sequences were followed by maintenance nivolumab.

TCRdb's copy holds only in-frame clones and misses some; the assay was immunoSEQ multiplex PCR. This table holds about 16,000 clones, roughly 93% found once. CDR3 size: 11 residues. Germline CDR1 DFQATT, CDR2 SNEGSKA (reference sequence). The V gene lost 5 bases and the J gene lost 3 bases, with 7 bases spanning the gap. Treatment specified: randomized to nivolumab then ipilimumab (arm A) or the reverse (arm B). None of the patients previously received DNA-damaging chemotherapy. PBMC sorting kept live CD3+CD8+ cells without CD19 or CD56. This TCR was recovered from a human donor with melanoma. The V call is TRBV20-1, the J call TRBJ1-2; D ambiguous. The material sequenced was CD8+ T cells sorted from blood (inferred from file names), taken from a patient given nivolumab and ipilimumab in sequence. The chain's CDR3 is CSARVYYGYTF. The CDR3 nucleotides are TGCAGTGCTCGGGTATACTATGGCTACACCTTC.